The 20 T cell receptor beta chains below all came from one sample that was sequenced in a study of cytomegalovirus exposure and HLA in healthy donors. PCR was performed using 60 Vbeta and 13 Jbeta primers. The table came from immunoSEQ multiplex PCR; TCRdb's copy has only in-frame clones and leaves some out. This sample carries fewer than 200,000 clones, more than 60% of them seen once, and the ten largest clones take less than 5.5%. Sequenced input: PBMCs. These receptors all stem from a male donor in good health and CMV-seronegative.

The CDR3 sequence is CASSTGRVTDTQYF. The CDR3, as DNA: TGTGCCAGCAGCACAGGCCGGGTCACAGATACGCAGTATTTT. The chain has TRBV11-3 and TRBJ2-3; D might be TRBD1 (5 bases). The germline gives CDR1 SGHNT, CDR2 YENEEA. The length of the CDR3 is 14 residues. Trimming stripped 5 bases from V and 2 bases from J, with 11 bases between.

There are a few counts of this clone. V is TRBV13 and J is TRBJ2-3, with D uncertain. Germline lookup yields CDR1 PRHDT and CDR2 FYEKMQ (reference sequence). CDR3 length equals 12 residues. The V and J ends lost 3 bases and 4 bases respectively, with 5 bases between them. CDR3: CASSFSADTQYF. CDR3 nucleotides: TGTGCCAGCAGCTTCTCGGCAGATACGCAGTATTTT.

This clone was picked up one time. The CDR3 coding sequence is TGTGCCAGCAGCTTAGGAATAGGGAGATCTTCTGGCTACACCTTC. Amino acid sequence: CASSLGIGRSSGYTF. V usage is TRBV7-2 and J usage is TRBJ1-2; no clear D gene. Looked up from germline, CDR1 is SGHTA and CDR2 is FQGNSA. The CDR3 length is 15 residues. Trimming pared 1 base from V and 7 bases from J, leaving 16 bases between.

The chain employs TRBV7-3 and TRBJ2-1; D not resolved. This CDR3 comprises 15 residues. V lost 4 bases and J lost 0, with 10 bases in between. Germline values: CDR1 SGHTA, CDR2 FQGTGA. The DNA for the CDR3 is TGTGCCAGCAGCTCCCTACCTAGCTCCTACAATGAGCAGTTCTTC. This codes for CASSSLPSSYNEQFF. The full variable domain, in which reference TRBV7-3 and TRBJ2-1 provide the parts outside the CDR3, is GAGVSQTPSNKVTEKGKYVELRCDPISGHTALYWYRQSLGQGPEFLIYFQGTGAADDSGLPNDRFFAVRPEGSVSTLKIQRTERGDSAVYLCASSSLPSSYNEQFFGPGTRLTVL.

V gene TRBV4-3 combines with J gene TRBJ2-7; 11 nucleotides align to TRBD2. CDR1 LGHNA and CDR2 YSLEER come from the germline V gene. The CDR3 contains 16 residues. Unmatched junction bases numbered 3, after V lost 0 bases and J lost 2 bases. The CDR3 region is CASSQEGLAETYEQYF. DNA of the CDR3: TGCGCCAGCAGCCAAGAGGGACTAGCGGAGACCTACGAGCAGTACTTC.

The chain uses TRBV6-1 and TRBJ2-3; 7 bases align to TRBD2. This CDR3 comprises 16 residues. Germline V CDR1 and CDR2: MNHNS, SASEGT. With 1 base clipped from V and 2 bases from J, the junction kept 6 bases outside the gene matches. CDR3 residues: CASSEGGGGTTDTQYF. In DNA, the CDR3 is TGTGCCAGCAGTGAAGGAGGCGGGGGAACCACAGATACGCAGTATTTT.

This clone was observed once. The CDR3 here is CASKNPGDGGGPLHF. DNA of the CDR3: TGTGCCAGCAAAAACCCCGGTGACGGGGGAGGACCCCTCCACTTT. This chain uses TRBV9 with TRBJ1-6; D is possibly TRBD1 (5 bases). The CDR3 extends over 15 amino acids. V gave up 6 bases and J gave up 12 bases, with 22 bases separating them. Germline-derived CDR1 and CDR2 are SGDLS and YYNGEE. The variable domain in full, completed from reference TRBV9 and TRBJ1-6, reads DSGVTQTPKHLITATGQRVTLRCSPRSGDLSVYWYQQSLDQGLQFLIQYYNGEERAKGNILERFSAQQFPDLHSELNLSSLELGDSALYFCASKNPGDGGGPLHFGNGTRLTVT.

This clone showed up just a few times. The rearrangement uses TRBV4-2 and TRBJ1-5; tentative D call: TRBD1 (6 bases). CDR1 is LGHNA and CDR2 is YNFKEQ in the germline V gene. The V end was cut by 0 bases, the J end by 1 base, with 7 bases between. This CDR3 region has 15 residues. This CDR3 reads CASSQEGTSNQPQHF. For the CDR3, the DNA is TGTGCCAGCAGCCAAGAGGGGACAAGCAATCAGCCCCAGCATTTT.

This clone is classed as large. V and J are TRBV19 and TRBJ2-1, with 7 bases identical to TRBD2. The CDR3 has 15 residues. The V gene's germline CDR1 is LNHDA and CDR2 SQIVND (reference sequence). V shed 6 bases and J 8 bases; nucleotides not matched to a gene: 13. The CDR3 loop is CASSTGGWGEDEQFF. The CDR3 nucleotides read TGTGCCAGTAGCACGGGGGGTTGGGGGGAAGATGAGCAGTTCTTC.

Details on this clone: One end of the junction varies from germline; a read error may be responsible. The chain uses TRBV7-9 and TRBJ2-7; D is unresolved. Germline CDR1 and CDR2: SEHNR and FQNEAQ (reference sequence). The CDR3 has 14 amino acids. CDR3 protein: CSSSVAGATYEQYF. The CDR3 nucleotides are TGTTCCAGCAGCGTTGCCGGTGCAACCTACGAGCAGTACTTC.

The V and J genes are TRBV7-9 and TRBJ2-4; TRBD1 agrees at 8 bases. The germline V gene has CDR1 SEHNR and CDR2 FQNEAQ (reference sequence). This CDR3 is built from 14 residues. The junction had 3 bases not matched to a gene; V was cut back by 2 bases and J by 6 bases. CDR3 sequence reads: CASSLRTGLNIQYF. In DNA form, the CDR3 reads TGTGCCAGCAGCTTAAGGACAGGGTTAAACATTCAGTACTTC.

The CDR3 is CASSSQPSGGYEQYF. The DNA of the CDR3 is TGTGCCAGCAGCTCGCAACCTAGCGGGGGATACGAGCAGTACTTC. The V call is TRBV7-2, the J call TRBJ2-7, with TRBD2 matching over 10 bases. Germline values: CDR1 SGHTA, CDR2 FQGNSA. Losses at the gene ends were 4 bases for V and 4 bases for J; bases not matched to a gene: 7. The CDR3 runs to 15 residues.

This clone appeared once. This chain's CDR3 is CASSFTSGNTGELFF. CDR3 in DNA: TGTGCCAGCAGCTTCACTAGCGGGAATACCGGGGAGCTGTTTTTT. The genes are TRBV11-2 and TRBJ2-2; 10 positions agree with TRBD2. Germline CDR1 is SGHAT and CDR2 is FQNNGV. The CDR3 loop spans 15 amino acids. The V segment lost 3 bases and the J segment 5 bases; nucleotides outside the gene matches: 3.

The chain combines TRBV5-6 with TRBJ2-3, with 9 bases that match TRBD2. Per germline, CDR1 SGHDT and CDR2 YYEEEE. This CDR3 has 17 residues. J was trimmed by 5 bases and V by 3 bases; bases with no gene match: 13. The CDR3 region has the DNA TGTGCCAGCAGCTCCGGGGGGGCTAGCGGGGATGGAGATACGCAGTATTTT. Its translation: CASSSGGASGDGDTQYF. Full variable domain (missing parts from reference TRBV5-6 and TRBJ2-3): DAGVTQSPTHLIKTRGQQVTLRCSPKSGHDTVSWYQQALGQGPQFIFQYYEEEERQRGNFPDRFSGHQFPNYSSELNVNALLLGDSALYLCASSSGGASGDGDTQYFGPGTRLTVL.

This clone was counted between two and nine times. The chain carries TRBV6-5 and TRBJ1-1; 8 nucleotides match TRBD1. Trimming cost V 2 bases and J 1 base; bases outside gene matches: 0. The CDR3 length is 14 residues. In germline, CDR1 is MNHEY, CDR2 SVGAGI. This chain's CDR3 is CASSYDRGNTEAFF. CDR3 nucleotides: TGTGCCAGCAGTTACGACAGGGGGAACACTGAAGCTTTCTTT.

This clone has more than one count but fewer than ten. J is TRBJ2-7 and V is TRBV11-2, with D possibly TRBD1 on 5 matching bases. The CDR3 length is 14 residues. V was cut by 5 bases and J by 5 bases, with 16 bases left in between. Germline CDR1 is SGHAT and CDR2 is FQNNGV. The DNA of the CDR3 is TGTGCCAGCAGCGTCCGGACAAGTAAGAACGAGCAGTACTTC. Amino acid sequence: CASSVRTSKNEQYF.

V is TRBV5-5 and J is TRBJ2-7, with a tentative D call TRBD1 (6 bases). This CDR3 has 15 amino acids. In germline, CDR1 is SGHKS, CDR2 YYEKEE (reference sequence). Between the trimmed V and J ends, which lost 3 bases and 0 bases, there was a span of 13 bases. CDR3 protein: CASSSDRLSSYEQYF. In nucleotides, the CDR3 is TGTGCCAGCAGCTCGGACAGACTGAGCTCCTACGAGCAGTACTTC.

The V gene is TRBV9, the J gene TRBJ2-7, with D perhaps matching TRBD1 (5 bases). This CDR3 has 15 residues. V was clipped by 1 base and J by 0 bases, with 11 bases between them. From germline, CDR1 is SGDLS and CDR2 YYNGEE. CDR3 DNA: TGTGCCAGCAGCGTAAGCGACAGTCCCTCCTACGAGCAGTACTTC. As protein: CASSVSDSPSYEQYF.

The V and J genes are TRBV6-1 and TRBJ1-2, with D possibly matching TRBD1 (5 bases). Trimming took 1 base from V and 3 from J, leaving 9 bases between them. Germline loops: CDR1 MNHNS, CDR2 SASEGT. The CDR3 spans 14 residues. This CDR3 is CASSEGTPYYGYTF. The CDR3 bases are TGTGCCAGCAGTGAAGGGACACCTTACTATGGCTACACCTTC.

The chain employs TRBV7-8 and TRBJ2-5; 9 bases are shared with TRBD2. V was pared by 6 bases and J by 7 bases, with 18 bases of the junction left unmatched. There are 17 residues in the CDR3. Germline V gene data show CDR1 as SGHVS and CDR2 as FQNEAQ. CDR3 sequence reads: CASSRGESTRRGGTQYF. The CDR3 region has the DNA TGTGCCAGCAGTAGAGGGGAGTCGACACGGCGGGGGGGGACCCAGTACTTC.